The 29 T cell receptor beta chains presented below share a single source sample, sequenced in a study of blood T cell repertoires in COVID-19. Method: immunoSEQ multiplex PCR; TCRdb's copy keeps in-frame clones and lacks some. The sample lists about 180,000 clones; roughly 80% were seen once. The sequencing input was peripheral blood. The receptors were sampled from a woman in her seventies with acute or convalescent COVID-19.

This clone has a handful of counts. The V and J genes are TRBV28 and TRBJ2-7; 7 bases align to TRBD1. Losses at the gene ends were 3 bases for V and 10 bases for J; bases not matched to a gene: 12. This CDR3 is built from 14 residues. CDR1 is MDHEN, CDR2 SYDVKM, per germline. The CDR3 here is CASSLRGRSSIQYF. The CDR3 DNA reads TGTGCCAGCAGTTTGAGGGGGCGAAGTTCGATACAGTACTTC.

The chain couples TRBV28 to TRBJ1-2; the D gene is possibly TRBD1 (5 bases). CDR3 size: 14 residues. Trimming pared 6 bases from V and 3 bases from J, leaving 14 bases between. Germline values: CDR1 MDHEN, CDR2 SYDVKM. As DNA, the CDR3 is TGTGCCAGCAGCTGGCGGGGGTCAGACTATGGCTACACCTTC. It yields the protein CASSWRGSDYGYTF.

The CDR3 nucleotides read TGTGCCAGCTCACCCGCGGGGGCGGCCTACGAGCAGTACTTC. Protein product: CASSPAGAAYEQYF. The chain is built from TRBV18 and TRBJ2-7, with a possible D match to TRBD2 (7 bases). V lost 3 bases, J lost 2 bases, and 11 bases lay in between. Germline V gene sequence: CDR1 KGHSH, CDR2 LQKENI. There are 14 residues in the CDR3.

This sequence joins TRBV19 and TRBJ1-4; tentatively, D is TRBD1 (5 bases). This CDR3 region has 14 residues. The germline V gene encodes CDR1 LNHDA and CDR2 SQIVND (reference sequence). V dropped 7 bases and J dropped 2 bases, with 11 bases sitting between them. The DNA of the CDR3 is TGTGCCAGTACAGATAGACAGACTAATGAAAAACTGTTTTTT. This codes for CASTDRQTNEKLFF.

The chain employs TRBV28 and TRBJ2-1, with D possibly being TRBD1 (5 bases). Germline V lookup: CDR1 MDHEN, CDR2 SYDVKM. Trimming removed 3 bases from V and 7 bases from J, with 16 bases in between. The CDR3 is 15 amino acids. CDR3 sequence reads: CASSFTQGGLNEQFF. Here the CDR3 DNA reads TGTGCCAGCAGTTTTACCCAGGGCGGTTTGAATGAGCAGTTCTTC.

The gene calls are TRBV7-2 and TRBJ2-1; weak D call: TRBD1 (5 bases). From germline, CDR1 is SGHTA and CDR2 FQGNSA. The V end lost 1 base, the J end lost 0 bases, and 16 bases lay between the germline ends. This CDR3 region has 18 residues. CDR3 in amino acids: CASSLDATGDFSYNEQFF. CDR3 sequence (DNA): TGTGCCAGCAGCTTAGATGCAACAGGCGATTTCTCCTACAATGAGCAGTTCTTC.

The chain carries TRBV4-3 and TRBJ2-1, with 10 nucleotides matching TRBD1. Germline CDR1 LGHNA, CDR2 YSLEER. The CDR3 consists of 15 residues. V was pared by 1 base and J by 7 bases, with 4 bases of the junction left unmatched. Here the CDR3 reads CASSQGGTGDNEQFF. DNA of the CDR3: TGCGCCAGCAGCCAAGGCGGGACAGGGGATAATGAGCAGTTCTTC.

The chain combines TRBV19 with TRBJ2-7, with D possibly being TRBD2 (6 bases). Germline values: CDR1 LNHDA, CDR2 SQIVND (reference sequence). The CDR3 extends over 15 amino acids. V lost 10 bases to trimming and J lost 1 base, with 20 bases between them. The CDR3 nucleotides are TGTGCCACCTCAAGGCCAAAGGGAGGTTCCTACGAGCAGTACTTC. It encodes CATSRPKGGSYEQYF.

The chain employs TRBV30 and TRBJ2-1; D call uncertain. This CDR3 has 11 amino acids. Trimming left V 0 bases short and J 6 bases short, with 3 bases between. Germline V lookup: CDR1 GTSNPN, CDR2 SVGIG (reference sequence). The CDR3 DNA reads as TGTGCCTGGAGTGTGGCCAATGAGCAGTTCTTC. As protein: CAWSVANEQFF.

CDR3 sequence (DNA): TGTGCCAGCAGCTTAGGCGGGACAGGGGGCCAAGATACGCAGTATTTT. Protein product: CASSLGGTGGQDTQYF. The rearrangement joins TRBV7-3 to TRBJ2-3; TRBD1 aligns across 12 bases. CDR1 SGHTA and CDR2 FQGTGA come from the germline V gene. The CDR3 totals 16 residues. The ends lost 2 bases at V and 5 bases at J; junction bases unmatched: 5.

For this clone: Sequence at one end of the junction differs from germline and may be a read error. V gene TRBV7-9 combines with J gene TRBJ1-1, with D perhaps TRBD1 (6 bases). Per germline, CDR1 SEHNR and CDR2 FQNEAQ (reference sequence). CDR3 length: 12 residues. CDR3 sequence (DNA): TGTGCCAGCAGCTTAGAATCAGGGGCGCCTAACTTT. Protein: CASSLESGAPNF.

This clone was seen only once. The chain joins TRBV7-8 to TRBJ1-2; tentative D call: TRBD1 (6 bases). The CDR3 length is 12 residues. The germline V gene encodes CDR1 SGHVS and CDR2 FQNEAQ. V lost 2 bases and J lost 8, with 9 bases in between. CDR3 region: CASSLSQGGYTF. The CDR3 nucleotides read TGTGCCAGCAGCTTATCACAGGGCGGCTACACCTTC.

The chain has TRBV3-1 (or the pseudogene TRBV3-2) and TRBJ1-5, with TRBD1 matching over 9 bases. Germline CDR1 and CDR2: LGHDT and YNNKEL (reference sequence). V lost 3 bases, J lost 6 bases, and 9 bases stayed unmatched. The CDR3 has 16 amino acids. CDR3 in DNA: TGTGCCAGCAGCCACGGGGACAGGGCGATGGGTCAGCCCCAGCATTTT. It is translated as CASSHGDRAMGQPQHF.

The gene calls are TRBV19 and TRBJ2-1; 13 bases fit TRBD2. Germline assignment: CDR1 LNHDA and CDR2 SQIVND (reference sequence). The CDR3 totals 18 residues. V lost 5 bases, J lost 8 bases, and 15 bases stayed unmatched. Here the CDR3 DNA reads TGTGCCAGTAGTCCGAACCGACTAGCGGGAGGACTAGGGGATGAGCAGTTCTTC. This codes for CASSPNRLAGGLGDEQFF.

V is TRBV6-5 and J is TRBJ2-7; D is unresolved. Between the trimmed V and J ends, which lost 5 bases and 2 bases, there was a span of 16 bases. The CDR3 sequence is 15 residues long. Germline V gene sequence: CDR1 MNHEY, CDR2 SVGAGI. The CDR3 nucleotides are TGTGCCAGCAGTCCTTTTCTCTCGGGTACCTACGAGCAGTACTTC. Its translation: CASSPFLSGTYEQYF.

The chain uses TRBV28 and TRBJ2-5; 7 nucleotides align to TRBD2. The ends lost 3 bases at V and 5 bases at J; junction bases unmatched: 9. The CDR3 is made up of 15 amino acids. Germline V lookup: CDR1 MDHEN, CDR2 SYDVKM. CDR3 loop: CASSFVTGTKETQYF. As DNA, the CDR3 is TGTGCCAGCAGTTTCGTTACCGGGACTAAGGAGACCCAGTACTTC.

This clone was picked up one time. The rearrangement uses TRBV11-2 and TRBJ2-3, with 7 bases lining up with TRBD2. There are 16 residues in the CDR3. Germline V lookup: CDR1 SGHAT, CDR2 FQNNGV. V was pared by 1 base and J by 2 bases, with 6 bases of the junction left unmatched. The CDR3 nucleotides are TGTGCCAGCAGCTTAGCGGGGGGATCCTTCACAGATACGCAGTATTTT. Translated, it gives CASSLAGGSFTDTQYF.

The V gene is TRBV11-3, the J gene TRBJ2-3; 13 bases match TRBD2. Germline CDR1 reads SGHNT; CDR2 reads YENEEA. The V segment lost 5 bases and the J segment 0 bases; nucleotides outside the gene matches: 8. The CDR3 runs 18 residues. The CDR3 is CASSTGLAGTPSTDTQYF. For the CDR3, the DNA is TGTGCCAGCAGCACGGGACTAGCGGGAACCCCTAGCACAGATACGCAGTATTTT. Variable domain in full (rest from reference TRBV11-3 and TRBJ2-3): EAGVVQSPRYKIIEKKQPVAFWCNPISGHNTLYWYLQNLGQGPELLIRYENEEAVDDSQLPKDRFSAERLKGVDSTLKIQPAELGDSAVYLCASSTGLAGTPSTDTQYFGPGTRLTVL.

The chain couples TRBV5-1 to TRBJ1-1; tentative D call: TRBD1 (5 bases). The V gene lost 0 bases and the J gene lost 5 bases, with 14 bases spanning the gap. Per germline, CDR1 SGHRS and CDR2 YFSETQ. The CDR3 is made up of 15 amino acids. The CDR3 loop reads CASSLEFTGGTEAFF. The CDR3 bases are TGCGCCAGCAGCTTGGAGTTTACAGGAGGGACTGAAGCTTTCTTT.

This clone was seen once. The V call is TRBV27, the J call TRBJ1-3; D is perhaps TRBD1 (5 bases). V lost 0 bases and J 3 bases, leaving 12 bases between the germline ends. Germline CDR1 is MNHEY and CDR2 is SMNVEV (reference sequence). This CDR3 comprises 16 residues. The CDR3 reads CASSLSGLPGGNTIYF. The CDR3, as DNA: TGTGCCAGCAGTTTATCGGGACTTCCAGGTGGAAACACCATATATTTT.

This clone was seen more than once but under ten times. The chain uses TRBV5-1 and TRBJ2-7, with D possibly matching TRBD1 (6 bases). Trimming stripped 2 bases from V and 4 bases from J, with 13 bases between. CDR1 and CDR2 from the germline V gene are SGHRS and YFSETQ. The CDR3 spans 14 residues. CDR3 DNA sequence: TGCGCCAGCAGCTTCTCACAGGGTCCGTACGAGCAGTACTTC. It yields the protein CASSFSQGPYEQYF.

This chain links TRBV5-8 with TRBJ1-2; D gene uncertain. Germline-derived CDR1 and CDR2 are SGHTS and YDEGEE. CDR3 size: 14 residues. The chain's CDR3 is CASSLGRKLYGYTF. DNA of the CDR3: TGTGCTTCCTCTTTGGGCAGGAAACTCTATGGCTACACCTTC.

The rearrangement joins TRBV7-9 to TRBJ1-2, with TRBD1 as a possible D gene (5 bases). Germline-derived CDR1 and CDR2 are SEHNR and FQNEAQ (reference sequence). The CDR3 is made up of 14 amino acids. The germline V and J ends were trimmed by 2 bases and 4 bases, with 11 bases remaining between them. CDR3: CASSLTQGAYGYTF. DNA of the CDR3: TGTGCCAGCAGCTTAACCCAGGGTGCCTATGGCTACACCTTC.

The chain's CDR3 is CASTSDFFTTNEKLFF. CDR3 coding DNA: TGTGCCAGTACCTCGGACTTTTTTACGACTAATGAAAAACTGTTTTTT. The V and J genes are TRBV30 and TRBJ1-4; D is unclear. Per germline, CDR1 GTSNPN and CDR2 SVGIG (reference sequence). Trimming cost V 8 bases and J 2 bases, with 21 bases left between them. This CDR3 spans 16 amino acids.

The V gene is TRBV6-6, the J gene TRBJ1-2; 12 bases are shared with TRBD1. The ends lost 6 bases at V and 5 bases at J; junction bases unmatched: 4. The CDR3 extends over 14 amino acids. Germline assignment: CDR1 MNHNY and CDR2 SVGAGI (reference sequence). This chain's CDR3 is CASRRDRGPYGYTF. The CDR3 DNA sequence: TGTGCCAGCAGGAGGGACAGGGGGCCTTATGGCTACACCTTC.

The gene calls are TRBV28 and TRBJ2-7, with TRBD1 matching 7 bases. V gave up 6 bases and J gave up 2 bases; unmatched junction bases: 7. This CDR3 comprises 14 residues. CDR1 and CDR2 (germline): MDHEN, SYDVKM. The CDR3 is CASRLQGDPYEQYF. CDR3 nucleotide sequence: TGTGCCAGCAGGCTCCAGGGGGACCCCTACGAGCAGTACTTC.

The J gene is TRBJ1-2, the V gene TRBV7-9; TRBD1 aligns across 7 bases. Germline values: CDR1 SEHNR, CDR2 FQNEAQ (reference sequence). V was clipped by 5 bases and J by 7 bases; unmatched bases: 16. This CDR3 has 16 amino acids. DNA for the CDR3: TGTGCCAGCAGCCCCGACCGGGACAGAGCAGGGGGTGGCTACACCTTC. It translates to CASSPDRDRAGGGYTF.

CDR3 coding DNA: TGTGCCAGCAGTGCTAGGACAGGGGGCGGCAATCAGCCCCAGCATTTT. Residues: CASSARTGGGNQPQHF. The chain has TRBV6-2 or TRBV6-3 and TRBJ1-5; 11 bases map to TRBD1. Germline CDR1 is MNHEY and CDR2 is SVGEGT. There are 16 residues in the CDR3. V lost 5 bases, J lost 2 bases, and 5 bases stayed unmatched.

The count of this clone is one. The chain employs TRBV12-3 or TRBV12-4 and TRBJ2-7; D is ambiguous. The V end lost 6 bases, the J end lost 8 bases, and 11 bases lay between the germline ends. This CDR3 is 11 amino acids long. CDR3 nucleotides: TGTGCCAGCAGCAACTCTCCCAAGCAGTACTTC. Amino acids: CASSNSPKQYF.